This is a list of T cell receptor beta chains from one sample in a study of T cells after yellow fever vaccination. TCRdb fed the 5' RACE reads into MiXCR, producing one record per CDR3 protein. The sample has approximately 550,000 distinct CDR3 sequences; roughly 21% are singletons. Sequencing used PBMCs, obtained 15 days after the yellow fever booster vaccination. These receptors were taken from a man aged 30-40 years who received the YFV17D yellow fever vaccine. The CDR3 runs from the conserved cysteine through the conserved F or W. A D gene is named only where the DNA matches it firmly. Clone size, where shown, is once, few, many, or a class for clones that have expanded.

clone_size: few; j_call: TRBJ2-1; v_call: TRBV5-8; d_call: -; cdr3_nt: TGTGCCAGCAGCTTGGGCTCTATGGCGGGGGCCCACAATGAGCAGTTCTTC; cdr3_aa: CASSLGSMAGAHNEQFF
clone_size: -; j_call: TRBJ2-5; v_call: TRBV4-1; d_call: -; cdr3_nt: TGCGCCAGCAGCCAAGCTCCAACAGGGAAGCGAGAGACCCAGTACTTC; cdr3_aa: CASSQAPTGKRETQYF
clone_size: -; j_call: TRBJ2-5; v_call: TRBV15; d_call: -; cdr3_nt: TGTGCCACCAGTCCCGGGACACCCAAGGAGACCCAGTACTTC; cdr3_aa: CATSPGTPKETQYF
clone_size: -; j_call: TRBJ1-2; v_call: TRBV7-9; d_call: -; cdr3_nt: TGTGCCAGCAGCTTAGCGCCCACAGAAATATTCTATGGCTACACCTTC; cdr3_aa: CASSLAPTEIFYGYTF
clone_size: -; j_call: TRBJ1-4; v_call: TRBV7-9; d_call: -; cdr3_nt: TGTGCCAGCAGCCCCCCCGGACGCGTAACTAATGAAAAACTGTTTTTT; cdr3_aa: CASSPPGRVTNEKLFF
clone_size: few; j_call: TRBJ1-2; v_call: TRBV12-3/TRBV12-4; d_call: -; cdr3_nt: TGTGCCAGCAGTTTCCCTACAGCGAACCCGTATGGCTACACCTTC; cdr3_aa: CASSFPTANPYGYTF
clone_size: few; j_call: TRBJ2-4; v_call: TRBV18; d_call: -; cdr3_nt: TGTGCCAGCTCACTTCCGAGCCGGGCCAAAAACATTCAGTACTTC; cdr3_aa: CASSLPSRAKNIQYF
clone_size: few; j_call: TRBJ2-7; v_call: TRBV6-2/TRBV6-3; d_call: -; cdr3_nt: TGTGCCAGCAGTTACCCGACGGTCGAGCAGTACTTC; cdr3_aa: CASSYPTVEQYF
clone_size: -; j_call: TRBJ2-2; v_call: TRBV29-1; d_call: -; cdr3_nt: TGCAGCGTTGAGGCGAACACCGGGGAGCTGTTTTTT; cdr3_aa: CSVEANTGELFF
clone_size: -; j_call: TRBJ2-7; v_call: TRBV5-5; d_call: -; cdr3_nt: TGTGCCAGCAGCTTCCCACCGGGGATTCCCTACGAGCAGTACTTC; cdr3_aa: CASSFPPGIPYEQYF
clone_size: -; j_call: TRBJ2-7; v_call: TRBV20-1; d_call: -; cdr3_nt: TGCAGTGCTAGAGCCCACGAGCAGTACTTC; cdr3_aa: CSARAHEQYF
clone_size: -; j_call: TRBJ1-4; v_call: TRBV6-1; d_call: -; cdr3_nt: TGTGCCAGCAGCCCCTTGGGGGCCGGGAAGGAAAAACTGTTTTTT; cdr3_aa: CASSPLGAGKEKLFF
clone_size: few; j_call: TRBJ2-7; v_call: TRBV12-3/TRBV12-4; d_call: -; cdr3_nt: TGTGCCAGCAGGTTGGGGCCTCTGCAGTACTTC; cdr3_aa: CASRLGPLQYF
clone_size: -; j_call: TRBJ1-3; v_call: TRBV2; d_call: TRBD1; cdr3_nt: TGTGCCAGCAGTGGACAGGGTTACTCTGGAAACACCATATATTTT; cdr3_aa: CASSGQGYSGNTIYF
clone_size: few; j_call: TRBJ2-3; v_call: TRBV7-9; d_call: -; cdr3_nt: TGTGCCAGCAGCACTTACCGCACAGATACGCAGTATTTT; cdr3_aa: CASSTYRTDTQYF
clone_size: -; j_call: TRBJ1-3; v_call: TRBV20-1; d_call: -; cdr3_nt: TGCAGTGCTAGAGACCCCTCCCCCACAATGGGAGGAAACACCATATATTTT; cdr3_aa: CSARDPSPTMGGNTIYF
clone_size: few; j_call: TRBJ2-7; v_call: TRBV9; d_call: TRBD1; cdr3_nt: TGTGCCAGCAGCGCGGGGACAGGGGGCCCCAACGAGCAGTACTTC; cdr3_aa: CASSAGTGGPNEQYF
clone_size: -; j_call: TRBJ2-5; v_call: TRBV29-1; d_call: TRBD1; cdr3_nt: TGCAGCGTTTCAGGCGACAGGGGACCCCTTTACCAAGAGACCCAGTACTTC; cdr3_aa: CSVSGDRGPLYQETQYF
clone_size: -; j_call: TRBJ2-7; v_call: TRBV7-2; d_call: -; cdr3_nt: TGTGCCAGCAGCCCGAGACCCCCTCGGACCTACGAGCAGTACTTC; cdr3_aa: CASSPRPPRTYEQYF
clone_size: few; j_call: TRBJ2-2; v_call: TRBV6-2/TRBV6-3; d_call: -; cdr3_nt: TGTGCCAGCGGGGCGGGGAGTTCGACCGGGGAGCTGTTTTTT; cdr3_aa: CASGAGSSTGELFF
clone_size: few; j_call: TRBJ2-2; v_call: TRBV19; d_call: -; cdr3_nt: TGTGCCAGTAGTATTCTCGGGGAGCTGTTTTTT; cdr3_aa: CASSILGELFF
clone_size: few; j_call: TRBJ2-1; v_call: TRBV27; d_call: TRBD2; cdr3_nt: TGTGCCAGCAGTTTTGGCGGGAGAAGGAACAATGAGCAGTTCTTC; cdr3_aa: CASSFGGRRNNEQFF
clone_size: -; j_call: TRBJ2-4; v_call: TRBV15; d_call: -; cdr3_nt: TGTGCCACCAGCACCCGGACGGGGAGAAACATTCAGTACTTC; cdr3_aa: CATSTRTGRNIQYF
clone_size: -; j_call: TRBJ1-1; v_call: TRBV5-1; d_call: TRBD1; cdr3_nt: TGCGCCAGCAGCTTGGGGGGGACGGACAGGGCCACTGAAGCTTTCTTT; cdr3_aa: CASSLGGTDRATEAFF